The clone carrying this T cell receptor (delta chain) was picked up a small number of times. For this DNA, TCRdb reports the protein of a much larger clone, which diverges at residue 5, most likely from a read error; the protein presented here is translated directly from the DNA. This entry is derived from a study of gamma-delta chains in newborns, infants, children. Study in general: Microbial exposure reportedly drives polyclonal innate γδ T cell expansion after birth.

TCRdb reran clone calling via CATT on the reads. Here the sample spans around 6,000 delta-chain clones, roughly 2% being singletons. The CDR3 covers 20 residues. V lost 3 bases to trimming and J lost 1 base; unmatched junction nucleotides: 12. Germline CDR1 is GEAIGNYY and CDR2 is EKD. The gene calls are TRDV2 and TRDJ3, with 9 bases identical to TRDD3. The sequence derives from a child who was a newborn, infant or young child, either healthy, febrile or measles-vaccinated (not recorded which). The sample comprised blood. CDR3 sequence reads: CACDAVVGDNASWDTRQMFF. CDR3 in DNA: TGTGCCTGTGACGCCGTAGTGGGGGATAACGCGTCCTGGGACACCCGACAGATGTTTTTC.